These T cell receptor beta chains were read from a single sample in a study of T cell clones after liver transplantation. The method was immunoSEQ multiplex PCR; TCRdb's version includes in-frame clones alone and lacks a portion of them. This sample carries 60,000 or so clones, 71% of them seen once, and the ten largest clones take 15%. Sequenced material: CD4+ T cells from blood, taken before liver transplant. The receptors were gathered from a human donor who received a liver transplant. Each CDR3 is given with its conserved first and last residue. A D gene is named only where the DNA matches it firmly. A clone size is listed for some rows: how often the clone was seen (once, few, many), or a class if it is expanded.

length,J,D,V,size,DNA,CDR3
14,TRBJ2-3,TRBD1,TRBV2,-,TGTGCCAGCGGGGGACAGCTTTTCACAGATACGCAGTATTTT,CASGGQLFTDTQYF
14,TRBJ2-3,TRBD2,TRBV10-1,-,TGCGCCAGCAGCCGGGACTACCGCACAGATACGCAGTATTTT,CASSRDYRTDTQYF
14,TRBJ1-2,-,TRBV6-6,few,TGTGCCAGCAGTTCGTCGGTCCCACCGGATGGCTACACCTTC,CASSSSVPPDGYTF
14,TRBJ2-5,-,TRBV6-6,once,TGTGCCAGCAGACACGGCGGCTCGGGGGAGACCCAGTACTTC,CASRHGGSGETQYF
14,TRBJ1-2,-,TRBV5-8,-,TGTGCCAGCAGCCCCCGGGGGGAAGGCTATGGCTACACCTTC,CASSPRGEGYGYTF
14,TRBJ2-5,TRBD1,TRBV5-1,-,TGCGCCAGCAAGGATGGGACAGGGAAAGAGACCCAGTACTTC,CASKDGTGKETQYF
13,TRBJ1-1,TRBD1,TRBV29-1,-,TGCAGCGTTGAAGTCCGGGACAGGGGGCATGCTTTCTTT,CSVEVRDRGHAFF
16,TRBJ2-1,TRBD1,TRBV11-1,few,TGTGCCAGCGTCCTAGGATCTCGGACAGGTCCAAATGAGCAGTTCTTC,CASVLGSRTGPNEQFF
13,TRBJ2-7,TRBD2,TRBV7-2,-,TGTGCCAGCAGCTTAGTAGCGGGGAAGGACGAGTACTTC,CASSLVAGKDEYF
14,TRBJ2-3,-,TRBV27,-,TGTGCCAGCAGTTCTCCCCTCGGCACAGATACGCAGTATTTT,CASSSPLGTDTQYF
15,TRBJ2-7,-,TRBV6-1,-,TGTGCCACCAATCGGGACCCTGGAGGGCCCTACGAGCAGTACTTC,CATNRDPGGPYEQYF
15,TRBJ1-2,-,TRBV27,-,TGTGCCAGCAGTTCTATGGCCGAGGGAGGGGTGGGCTACACCTTC,CASSSMAEGGVGYTF
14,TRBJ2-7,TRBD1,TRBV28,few,TGTGCCAGCAGTATCCCGGGACAGACCTACGAGCAGTACTTC,CASSIPGQTYEQYF
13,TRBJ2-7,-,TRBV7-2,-,TGTGCCAGCAGCTCGGTTAGGGGATACGAGCAGTACTTC,CASSSVRGYEQYF
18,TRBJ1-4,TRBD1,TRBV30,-,TGTGCCTGGAGCGCGCCGTACGGGAGGGGGCCAACTAATGAAAAACTGTTTTTT,CAWSAPYGRGPTNEKLFF
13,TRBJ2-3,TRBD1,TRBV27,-,TGTGCCAGTCGAGGACAGGGTACAGATACGCAGTATTTT,CASRGQGTDTQYF
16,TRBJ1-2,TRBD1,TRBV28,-,TGTGCCAGCAGTTCCCCGGGACAGGGGAGAGGAGGGGGCTACACCTTC,CASSSPGQGRGGGYTF
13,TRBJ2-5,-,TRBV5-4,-,TGTGCCAGCAGCCTAACAGGAGTAGAGACCCAGTACTTC,CASSLTGVETQYF
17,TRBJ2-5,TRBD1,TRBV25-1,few,TGTGCCAGCAGTGAAGTTCTCGGGACAGACCTTCAAGAGACCCAGTACTTC,CASSEVLGTDLQETQYF
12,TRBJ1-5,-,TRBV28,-,TGTGCCAGCAGTCTCCCGAGTAAGCCCCAGCATTTT,CASSLPSKPQHF
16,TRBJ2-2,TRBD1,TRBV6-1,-,TGTGCCAGCAGTGCCCTACCGGGACAGGGGGTCGGGGAGCTGTTTTTT,CASSALPGQGVGELFF
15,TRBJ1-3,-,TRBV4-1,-,TGCGCCAGCAGCCAAGATGGGGCGATCGGAAACACCATATATTTT,CASSQDGAIGNTIYF
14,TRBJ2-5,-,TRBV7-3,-,TGTGCCAGCAGCTTATCAGGGCAGGGAGAGACCCAGTACTTC,CASSLSGQGETQYF
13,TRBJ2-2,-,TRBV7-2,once,TGTGCCAGCAGCTTAGCCGTCCCCGGGGAGCTGTTTTTT,CASSLAVPGELFF
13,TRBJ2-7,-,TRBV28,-,TGTGCCAGCAGACGTCGGCGATCGGGTGAGCAGTACTTC,CASRRRRSGEQYF
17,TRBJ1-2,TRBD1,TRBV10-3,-,TGTGCCATCAGCGGGGTCCCGGGACAGGGGGCAGACTATGGCTACACCTTC,CAISGVPGQGADYGYTF
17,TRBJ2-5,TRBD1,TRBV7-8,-,TGTGCCAGCAGCCGAGGCTCGGGACAGGGAACGCGTGAGACCCAGTACTTC,CASSRGSGQGTRETQYF
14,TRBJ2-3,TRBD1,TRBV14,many,TGTGCCAGCCGGGCGACAGGGATCACAGATACGCAGTATTTT,CASRATGITDTQYF
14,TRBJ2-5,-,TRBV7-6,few,TGTGCCAGCAGCTCCCCCCTGCTCGGAGAGACCCAGTACTTC,CASSSPLLGETQYF
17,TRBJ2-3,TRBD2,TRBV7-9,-,TGTGCCAGCAGCCAGACTAGCGGGGGGCCCGGCACAGATACGCAGTATTTT,CASSQTSGGPGTDTQYF
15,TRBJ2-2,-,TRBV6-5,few,TGTGCCAGCAGTTACGTCGACTTGGGCACCGGGGAGCTGTTTTTT,CASSYVDLGTGELFF
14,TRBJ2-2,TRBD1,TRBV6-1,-,TGTGCCAGCAGCAAGGACAGGGGCACCGGGGAGCTGTTTTTT,CASSKDRGTGELFF
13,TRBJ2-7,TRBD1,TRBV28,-,TGTGCCAGCGTGACAGGGGGCATAAACGAGCAGTACTTC,CASVTGGINEQYF
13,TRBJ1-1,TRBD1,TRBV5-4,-,TGTGCCAGCAGCCGAGACAGGGGGCAAGAAGCTTTCTTT,CASSRDRGQEAFF
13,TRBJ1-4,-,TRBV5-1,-,TGCGCCAGCAGCTTAAACAGGGCTGAAAAACTGTTTTTT,CASSLNRAEKLFF
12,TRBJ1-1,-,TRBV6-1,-,TGTGCCAGCAGACGGTCTAACACTGAAGCTTTCTTT,CASRRSNTEAFF
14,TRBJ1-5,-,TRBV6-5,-,TGTGCCAGCAGTCGCAGGGGAAGCAATCAGCCCCAGCATTTT,CASSRRGSNQPQHF
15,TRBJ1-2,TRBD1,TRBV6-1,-,TGTGCCAGCAGAGAGGGACAGGGGGCCTACTATGGCTACACCTTC,CASREGQGAYYGYTF
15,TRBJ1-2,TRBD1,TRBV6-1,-,TGTGCCAGCACAAACCCGGGACAGGGGGCGGGCGGCTACACCTTC,CASTNPGQGAGGYTF
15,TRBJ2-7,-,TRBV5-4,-,TGTGCCAGCAGCTTAGTCGGTAGTCTGAGTTACGAGCAGTACTTC,CASSLVGSLSYEQYF
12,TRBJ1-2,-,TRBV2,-,TGTGCCAGCAGTGTAGAGACATATGGCTACACCTTC,CASSVETYGYTF
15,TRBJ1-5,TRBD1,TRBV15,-,TGTGCCACCAGCAGAGATAGGACAGGGAATCAGCCCCAGCATTTT,CATSRDRTGNQPQHF
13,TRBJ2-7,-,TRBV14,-,TGTGCCAGCAGCCAAGTAGTAGCGGTACCTCAGTACTTC,CASSQVVAVPQYF
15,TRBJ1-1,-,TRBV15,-,TGTGCCACCAGCAGCCTATGGGGCAGGAACACTGAAGCTTTCTTT,CATSSLWGRNTEAFF
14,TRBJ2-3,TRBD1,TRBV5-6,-,TGTGCCAGCAGCTCGGACAGGGAAGTAAATACGCAGTATTTT,CASSSDREVNTQYF
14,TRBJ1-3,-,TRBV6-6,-,TGTGCCAGCAGTTCTCAGGACTCTGGAAACACCATATATTTT,CASSSQDSGNTIYF
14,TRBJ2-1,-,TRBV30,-,TGTGCCTGGAGTCGCCGCCGACAGTACAATGAGCAGTTCTTC,CAWSRRRQYNEQFF
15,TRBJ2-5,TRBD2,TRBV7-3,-,TGTGCCAGCAGCAGGAATAGCGGGGTCCAAGAGACCCAGTACTTC,CASSRNSGVQETQYF